The clone carrying this T cell receptor (beta chain) occurred a few times. Antigen specificity is unknown. V was pared by 8 bases and J by 7 bases, with 36 bases between. Germline V gene sequence: CDR1 SQVTM, CDR2 ANQGSEA. The CDR3 loop spans 19 amino acids. This sample is part of a study of blood T cells in healthy people across ages. Study-wide context: With template switching, about one barcoded beta molecule was captured per two T cells.

Next came a second PCR, run for roughly 6 to 11 cycles, which used a sample-barcoded 5' primer along with a J-beta primer mix. TCRdb passed the 5' RACE reads through MiXCR, listing each CDR3 protein once. Here the sample spans roughly 1.9 million distinct CDR3 sequences, about two fifths being singletons. Points from the study as a whole: Higher naive T cell percentage went strongly together with higher TCR beta diversity.

This sequence joins TRBV29-1 and TRBJ2-1; D might be TRBD1 (6 bases). The TCR comes from a human donor in good health. Sequencing used blood. The CDR3 sequence is CSSLGMDSRSQFQGNEQFF. The CDR3 nucleotides read TGCAGCTCCCTCGGGATGGACTCTCGGTCCCAATTCCAGGGGAATGAGCAGTTCTTC.